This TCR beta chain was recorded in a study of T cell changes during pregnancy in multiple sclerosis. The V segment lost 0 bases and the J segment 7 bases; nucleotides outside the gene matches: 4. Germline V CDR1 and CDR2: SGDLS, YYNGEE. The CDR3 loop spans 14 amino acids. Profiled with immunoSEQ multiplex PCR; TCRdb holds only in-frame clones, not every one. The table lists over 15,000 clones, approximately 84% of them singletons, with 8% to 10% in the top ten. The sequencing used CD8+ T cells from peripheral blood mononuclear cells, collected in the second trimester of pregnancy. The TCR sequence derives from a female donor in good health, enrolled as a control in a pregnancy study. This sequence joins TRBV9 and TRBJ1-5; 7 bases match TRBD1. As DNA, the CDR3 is TGTGCCAGCAGCGTAGAAGGGGGCCGGCAGCCCCAGCATTTT. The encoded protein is CASSVEGGRQPQHF.